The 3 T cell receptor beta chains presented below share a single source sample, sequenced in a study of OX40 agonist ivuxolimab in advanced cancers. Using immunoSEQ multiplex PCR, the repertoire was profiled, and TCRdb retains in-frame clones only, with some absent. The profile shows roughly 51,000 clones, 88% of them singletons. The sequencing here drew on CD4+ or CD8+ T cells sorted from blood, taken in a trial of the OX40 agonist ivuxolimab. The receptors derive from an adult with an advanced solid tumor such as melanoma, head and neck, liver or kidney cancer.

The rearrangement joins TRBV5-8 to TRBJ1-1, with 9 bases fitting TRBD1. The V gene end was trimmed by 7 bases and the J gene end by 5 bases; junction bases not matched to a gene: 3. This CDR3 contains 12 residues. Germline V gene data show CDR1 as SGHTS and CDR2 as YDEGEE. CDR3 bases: TGTGCCAGCCGGGACAGGGAAACTGAAGCTTTCTTT. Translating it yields CASRDRETEAFF.

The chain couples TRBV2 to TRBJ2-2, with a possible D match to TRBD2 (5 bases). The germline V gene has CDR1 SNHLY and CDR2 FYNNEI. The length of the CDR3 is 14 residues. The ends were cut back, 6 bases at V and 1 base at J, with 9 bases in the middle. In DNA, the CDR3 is TGTGCCAGCAGACACCGGGAGAACACCGGGGAGCTGTTTTTT. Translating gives CASRHRENTGELFF.

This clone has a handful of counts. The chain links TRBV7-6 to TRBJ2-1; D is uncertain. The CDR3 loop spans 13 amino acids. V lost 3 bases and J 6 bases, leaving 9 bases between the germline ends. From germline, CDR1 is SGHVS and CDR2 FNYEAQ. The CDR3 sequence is CASSFEGFNEQFF. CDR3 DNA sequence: TGTGCCAGCAGCTTTGAAGGGTTCAATGAGCAGTTCTTC.